This TCR beta chain was profiled in a study of blood T cell repertoires in COVID-19 (dated by TCRdb to the early 2020s). Some background on the complete study: Samples covering the acute and convalescent phases of COVID-19 were provided by collaborators in the United States, Italy and Spain. A freely available public database, intended as a resource for researchers studying the immune response to SARS-CoV-2, is where the repertoires were released. The dataset comprised deeply sampled blood TCRbeta repertoires from subjects exposed to, actively infected with, or recovered from COVID-19. Samples were obtained from the ongoing ImmuneRACE study (first 160 participants) and from 1,200 or so subjects provided by 6 global collaborators. The material from the prospective study consisted of cDNA or gDNA derived from T cells, B-cell-depleted T cells, or PBMCs. Where available, HLA class I and class II types were obtained from metadata supplied by the sample provider rather than from assay-based typing. Nearly every sample came with metadata listing a de-identified subject ID, COVID-19 status, age in years and sex. Overall results and qualifications from the work: The quantity of clinical and demographic metadata differed by source and by participant and was supplied without curation.

About this clone: This clone's antigen is unknown. No base quality values were provided; no much bigger clone lies one nucleotide off.

The collaborating institutions used their own protocols to collect whole blood in K2EDTA tubes. Collaborator samples were shipped for TCRbeta analysis as frozen whole blood, isolated PBMCs, or DNA extracted from either sample type. CDR1 and CDR2 are drawn from the germline V gene: LGHNT, FRNRAP. The CDR3 covers 16 residues, taking in both the cysteine and the phenylalanine. Only CDR3 DNA is held: 48 bases, read in frame from base 1. Here V drops 5 bases and J drops 1 base, and the junction holds 6 bases not matched to any gene. TCRbeta CDR3 regions were amplified from genomic DNA by means of the immunoSEQ Assay, a bias-controlled multiplex PCR. The paper's data handling went like this. The number of nucleated cells in each sample was estimated from the amplification of reference gene primers within the assay. To quantify the absolute abundance of each unique TCRbeta CDR3 rearrangement, sequence reads were collapsed and filtered. For each sample, productive Simpson clonality was calculated as the square root of Simpson's diversity index over productive rearrangements. Imported from immuneACCESS, the table was reduced by TCRdb to in-frame sequences with V and J called. These copies leave out some clones; in studies compared against another copy, an unresolved V gene accounts for under half, and the cause of the remainder is not known. V and J calls and clone size are copied from that table; D and trimming were computed from the DNA. Within this sample are about 230,000 clones, with around 83% of them counted one time only. The biggest ten clones account for approximately 5.3% of the sample.

The TCR comes from a man older than 75 with acute or convalescent COVID-19. The V gene is TRBV12-5 and the J gene is TRBJ2-3, with 10 middle bases fitting TRBD2. Sequenced: peripheral blood. CDR3 loop: CASGKTSGVRTDTQYF. At the DNA level, the sequence is TGTGCTAGTGGTAAAACTAGCGGGGTCCGCACAGATACGCAGTATTTT.